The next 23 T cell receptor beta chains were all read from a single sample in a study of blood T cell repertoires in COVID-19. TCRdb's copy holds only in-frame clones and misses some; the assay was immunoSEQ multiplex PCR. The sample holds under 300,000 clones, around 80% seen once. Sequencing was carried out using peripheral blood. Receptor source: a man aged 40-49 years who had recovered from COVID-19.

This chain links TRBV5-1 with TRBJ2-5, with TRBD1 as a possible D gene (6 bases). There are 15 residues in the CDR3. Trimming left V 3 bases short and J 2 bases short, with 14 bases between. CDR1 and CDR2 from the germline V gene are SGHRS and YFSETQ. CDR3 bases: TGCGCCAGCAGCTCCTCGGACAGACTTCAAGAGACCCAGTACTTC. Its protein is CASSSSDRLQETQYF.

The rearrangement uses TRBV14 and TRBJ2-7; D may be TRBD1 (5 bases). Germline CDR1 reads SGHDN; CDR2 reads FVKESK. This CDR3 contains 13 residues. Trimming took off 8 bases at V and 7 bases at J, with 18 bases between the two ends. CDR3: CASGRQGGSEQYF. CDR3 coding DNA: TGTGCCAGCGGTCGGCAGGGCGGTTCGGAGCAGTACTTC.

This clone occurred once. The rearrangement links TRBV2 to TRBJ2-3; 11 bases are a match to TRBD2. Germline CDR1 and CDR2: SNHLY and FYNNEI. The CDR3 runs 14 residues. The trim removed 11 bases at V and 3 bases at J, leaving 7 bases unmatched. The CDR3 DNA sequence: TGTGCCGGCCGTCTAGCGGGAGGTACAGATACGCAGTATTTT. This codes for CAGRLAGGTDTQYF.

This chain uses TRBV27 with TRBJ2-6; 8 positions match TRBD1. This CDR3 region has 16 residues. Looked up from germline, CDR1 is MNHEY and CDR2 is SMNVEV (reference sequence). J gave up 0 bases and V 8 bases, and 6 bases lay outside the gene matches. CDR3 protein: CASSQGVSSGANVLTF. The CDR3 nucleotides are TGTGCCAGCTCACAGGGGGTCTCCTCTGGGGCCAACGTCCTGACTTTC.

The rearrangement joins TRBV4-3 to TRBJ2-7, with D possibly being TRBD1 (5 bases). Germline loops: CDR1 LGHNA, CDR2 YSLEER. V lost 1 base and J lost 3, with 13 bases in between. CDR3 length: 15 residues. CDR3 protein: CASSQGNFDSYEQYF. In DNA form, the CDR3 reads TGCGCCAGCAGCCAAGGAAATTTCGACAGCTACGAGCAGTACTTC.

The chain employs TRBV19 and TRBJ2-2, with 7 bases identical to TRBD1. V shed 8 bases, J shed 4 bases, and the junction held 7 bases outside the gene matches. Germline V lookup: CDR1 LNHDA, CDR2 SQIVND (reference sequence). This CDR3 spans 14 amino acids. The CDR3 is CASRRDRLTGELFF. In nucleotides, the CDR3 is TGTGCCAGTCGCCGGGACAGACTCACCGGGGAGCTGTTTTTT.

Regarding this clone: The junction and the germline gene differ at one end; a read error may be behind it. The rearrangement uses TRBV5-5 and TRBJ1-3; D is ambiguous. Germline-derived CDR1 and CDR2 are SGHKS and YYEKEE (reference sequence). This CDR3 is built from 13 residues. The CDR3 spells CASSSDPPQPRNF. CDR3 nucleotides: TGTGCCAGCAGCTCCGACCCGCCGCAGCCCAGGAATTTT.

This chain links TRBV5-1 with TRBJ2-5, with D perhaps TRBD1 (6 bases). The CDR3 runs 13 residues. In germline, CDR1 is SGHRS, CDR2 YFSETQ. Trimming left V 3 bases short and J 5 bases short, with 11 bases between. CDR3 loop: CASSSGTWETQYF. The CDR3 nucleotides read TGCGCCAGCAGCTCAGGGACATGGGAGACCCAGTACTTC. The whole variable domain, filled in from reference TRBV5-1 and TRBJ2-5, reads KAGVTQTPRYLIKTRGQQVTLSCSPISGHRSVSWYQQTPGQGLQFLFEYFSETQRNKGNFPGRFSGRQFSNSRSEMNVSTLELGDSALYLCASSSGTWETQYFGPGTRLLVL.

Written as DNA, the CDR3 is TGTGCTAGTGCCCGGGGGGCCGCTCAAGAGACCCAGTACTTC. This codes for CASARGAAQETQYF. The rearrangement links TRBV12-5 to TRBJ2-5; D perhaps matches TRBD2 (7 bases). CDR3 length: 14 amino acids. Germline V gives CDR1 LGHNT, CDR2 FRNRAP. The V end lost 7 bases, the J end lost 2 bases, and 14 bases lay between the germline ends.

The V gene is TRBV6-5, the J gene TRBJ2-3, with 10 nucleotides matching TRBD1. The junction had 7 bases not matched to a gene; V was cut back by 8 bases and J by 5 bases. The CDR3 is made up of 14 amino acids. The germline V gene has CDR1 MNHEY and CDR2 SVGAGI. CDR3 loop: CASGRTGGIDTQYF. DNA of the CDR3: TGTGCCAGCGGTCGGACAGGGGGTATAGATACGCAGTATTTT.

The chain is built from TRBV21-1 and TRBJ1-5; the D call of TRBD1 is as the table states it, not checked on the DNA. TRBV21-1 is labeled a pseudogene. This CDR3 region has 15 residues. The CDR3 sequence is CAIRWRLRGGQPQHF. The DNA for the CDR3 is TGTGCCATCCGTTGGAGACTTCGAGGGGGTCAGCCCCAGCATTTT.

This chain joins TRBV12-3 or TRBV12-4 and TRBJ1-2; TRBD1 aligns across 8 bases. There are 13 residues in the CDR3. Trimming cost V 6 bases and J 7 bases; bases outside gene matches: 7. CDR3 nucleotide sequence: TGTGCCAGCAGCCCGGGACAGGAGGCTGGCTACACCTTC. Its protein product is CASSPGQEAGYTF.

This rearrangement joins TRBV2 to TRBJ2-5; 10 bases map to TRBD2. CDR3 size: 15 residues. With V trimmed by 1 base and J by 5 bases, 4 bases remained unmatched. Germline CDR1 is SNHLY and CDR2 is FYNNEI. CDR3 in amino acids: CASSEDSGGRETQYF. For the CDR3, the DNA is TGTGCCAGCAGTGAAGATAGCGGGGGGCGGGAGACCCAGTACTTC. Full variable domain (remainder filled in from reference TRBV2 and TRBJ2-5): EPEVTQTPSHQVTQMGQEVILRCVPISNHLYFYWYRQILGQKVEFLVSFYNNEISEKSEIFDDQFSVERPDGSNFTLKIRSTKLEDSAMYFCASSEDSGGRETQYFGPGTRLLVL.

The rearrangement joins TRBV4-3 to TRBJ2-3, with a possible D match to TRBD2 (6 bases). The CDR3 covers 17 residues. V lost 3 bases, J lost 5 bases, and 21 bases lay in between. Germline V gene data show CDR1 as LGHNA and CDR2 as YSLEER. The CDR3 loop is CASSQDPTRGQGDTQYF. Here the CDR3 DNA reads TGCGCCAGCAGCCAGGACCCGACTAGAGGCCAGGGAGATACGCAGTATTTT.

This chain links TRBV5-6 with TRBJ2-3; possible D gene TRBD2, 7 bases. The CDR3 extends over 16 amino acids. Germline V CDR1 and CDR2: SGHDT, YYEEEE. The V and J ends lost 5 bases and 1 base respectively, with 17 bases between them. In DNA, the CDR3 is TGTGCCAGCAGTTATGGGGGCGGGGGCCGCACAGATACGCAGTATTTT. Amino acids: CASSYGGGGRTDTQYF.

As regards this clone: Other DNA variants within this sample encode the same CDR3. The CDR3 reads CASSYLAGGETQYF. CDR3 sequence (DNA): TGTGCCAGCAGTTATTTAGCGGGGGGGGAGACCCAGTACTTC. The V gene is TRBV6-2 or TRBV6-3, the J gene TRBJ2-5; 11 nucleotides align to TRBD2. V lost 3 bases to trimming and J lost 5 bases; unmatched junction nucleotides: 2. This CDR3 contains 14 residues. Germline CDR1 MNHEY, CDR2 SVGEGT.

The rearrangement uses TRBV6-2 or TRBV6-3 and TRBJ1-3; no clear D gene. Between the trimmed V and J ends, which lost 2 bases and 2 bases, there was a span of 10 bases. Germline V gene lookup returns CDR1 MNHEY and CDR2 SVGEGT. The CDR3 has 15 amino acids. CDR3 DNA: TGTGCCAGCAGTTACGTGGGAGGTGCTGGAAACACCATATATTTT. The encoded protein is CASSYVGGAGNTIYF.

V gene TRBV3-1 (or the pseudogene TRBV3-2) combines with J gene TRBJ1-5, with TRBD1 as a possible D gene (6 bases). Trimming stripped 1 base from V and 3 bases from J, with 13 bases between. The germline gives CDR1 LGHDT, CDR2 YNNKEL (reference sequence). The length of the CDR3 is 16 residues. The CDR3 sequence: CASSQVLGGLNQPQHF. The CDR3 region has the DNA TGTGCCAGCAGCCAAGTTTTAGGGGGTCTCAATCAGCCCCAGCATTTT.

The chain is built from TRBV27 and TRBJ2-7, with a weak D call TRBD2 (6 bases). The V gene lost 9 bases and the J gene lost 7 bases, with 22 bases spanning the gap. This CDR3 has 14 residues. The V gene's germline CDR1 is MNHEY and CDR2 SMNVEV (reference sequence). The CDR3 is CASSFRASGGEQYF. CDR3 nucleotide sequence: TGTGCCAGTTCATTCCGGGCCTCCGGAGGGGAGCAGTACTTC.

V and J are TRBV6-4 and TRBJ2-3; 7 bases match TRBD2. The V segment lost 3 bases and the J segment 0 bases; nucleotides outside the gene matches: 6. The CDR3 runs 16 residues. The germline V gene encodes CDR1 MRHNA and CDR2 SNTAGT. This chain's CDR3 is CASSDRGGSSTDTQYF. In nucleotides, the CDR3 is TGTGCCAGCAGTGATCGCGGCGGGAGTAGCACAGATACGCAGTATTTT.

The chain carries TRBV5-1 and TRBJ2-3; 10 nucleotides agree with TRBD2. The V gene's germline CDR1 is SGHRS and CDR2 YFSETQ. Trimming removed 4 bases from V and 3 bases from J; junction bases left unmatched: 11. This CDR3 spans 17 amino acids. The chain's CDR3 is CASSAGQTSGLTDTQYF. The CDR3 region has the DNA TGCGCCAGCAGCGCGGGACAGACTAGCGGGTTAACAGATACGCAGTATTTT.

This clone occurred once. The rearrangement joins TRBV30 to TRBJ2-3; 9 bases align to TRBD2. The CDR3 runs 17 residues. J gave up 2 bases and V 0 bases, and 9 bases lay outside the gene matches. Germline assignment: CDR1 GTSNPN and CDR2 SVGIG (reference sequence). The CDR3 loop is CAWSVRAGGRDTDTQYF. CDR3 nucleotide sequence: TGTGCCTGGAGTGTAAGAGCGGGAGGTAGGGACACAGATACGCAGTATTTT.

CDR3 residues: CASRGTTGLTYNEQFF. CDR3 DNA: TGTGCCAGCAGGGGCACGACAGGGCTTACGTACAATGAGCAGTTCTTC. This chain connects TRBV2 to TRBJ2-1; TRBD1 aligns across 7 bases. Germline lookup yields CDR1 SNHLY and CDR2 FYNNEI. The CDR3 spans 16 residues. V was pared by 6 bases and J by 4 bases, with 12 bases of the junction left unmatched.